The T cell receptor (beta chain) under discussion was sequenced for a study of blood T cells in healthy people across ages. Looked up from germline, CDR1 is MGHDK and CDR2 is SYGVNS. This CDR3 comprises 11 residues. The V gene lost 6 bases and the J gene lost 1 base, with 3 bases spanning the gap. Concerning this clonotype: One base away lies a much larger clone, so this may be a sequencing read error.

A J-beta primer mix and a sample-barcoded 5' primer were used in a second PCR of roughly 6 to 12 cycles. TCRdb re-called the 5' RACE reads with MiXCR, one entry per CDR3 protein. The repertoire holds fewer than 800,000 distinct CDR3 sequences, with 20% to 25% as singletons. The same data also went into a second study, on T cells of mothers and their children. As that study records: Donors comprised three healthy Caucasian mothers plus their six children.

This TCR came from a boy between 5 and 17 years old in good health. Sequenced material: blood. V gene TRBV25-1 combines with J gene TRBJ1-1; D remains unclear. This CDR3 is CASRWNTEAFF. Here the CDR3 DNA reads TGTGCCAGCAGGTGGAACACTGAAGCTTTCTTT.